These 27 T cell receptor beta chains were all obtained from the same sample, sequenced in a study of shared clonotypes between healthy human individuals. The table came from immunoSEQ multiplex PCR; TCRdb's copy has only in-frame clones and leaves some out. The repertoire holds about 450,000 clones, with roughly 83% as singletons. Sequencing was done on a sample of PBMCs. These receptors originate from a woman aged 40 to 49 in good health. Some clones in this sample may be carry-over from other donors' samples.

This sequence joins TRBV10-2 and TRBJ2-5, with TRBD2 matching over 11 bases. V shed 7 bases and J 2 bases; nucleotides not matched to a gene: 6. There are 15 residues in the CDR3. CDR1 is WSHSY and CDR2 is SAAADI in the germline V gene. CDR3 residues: CASTTSGRGQETQYF. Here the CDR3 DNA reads TGCGCCAGCACTACTAGCGGGAGAGGGCAAGAGACCCAGTACTTC.

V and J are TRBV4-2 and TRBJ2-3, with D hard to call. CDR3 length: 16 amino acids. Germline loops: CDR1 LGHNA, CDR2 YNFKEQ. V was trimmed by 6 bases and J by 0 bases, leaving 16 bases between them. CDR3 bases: TGTGCCAGCAGTCGACGTGGCGGAACTAGCACAGATACGCAGTATTTT. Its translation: CASSRRGGTSTDTQYF.

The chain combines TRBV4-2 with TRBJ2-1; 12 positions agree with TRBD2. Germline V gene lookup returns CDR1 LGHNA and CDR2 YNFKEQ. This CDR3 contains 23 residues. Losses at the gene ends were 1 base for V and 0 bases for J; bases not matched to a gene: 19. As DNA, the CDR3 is TGTGCCAGCAGCCAAGTTGTTTCGAGCTGGACTAGCGGGAATATCCGCTCCTACAATGAGCAGTTCTTC. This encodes CASSQVVSSWTSGNIRSYNEQFF.

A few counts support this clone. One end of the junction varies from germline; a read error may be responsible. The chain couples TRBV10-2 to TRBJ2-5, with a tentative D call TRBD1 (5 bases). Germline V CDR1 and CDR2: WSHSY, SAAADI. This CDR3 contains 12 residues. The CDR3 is CASSDPGLRTNF. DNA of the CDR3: TGCGCCAGCAGTGACCCCGGGTTGAGGACAAACTTC.

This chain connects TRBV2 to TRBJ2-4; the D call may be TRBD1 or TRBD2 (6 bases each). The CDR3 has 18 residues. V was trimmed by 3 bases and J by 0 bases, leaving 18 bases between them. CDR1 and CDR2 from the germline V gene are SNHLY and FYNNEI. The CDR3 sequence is CASSETGRTDLAKNIQYF. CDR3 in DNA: TGTGCCAGCAGTGAGACTGGGAGGACAGATCTAGCCAAAAACATTCAGTACTTC.

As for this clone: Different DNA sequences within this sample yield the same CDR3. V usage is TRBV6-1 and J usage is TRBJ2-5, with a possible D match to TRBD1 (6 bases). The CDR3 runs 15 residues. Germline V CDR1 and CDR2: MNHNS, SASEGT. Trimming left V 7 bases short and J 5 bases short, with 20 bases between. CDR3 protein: CASKLLQGPQETQYF. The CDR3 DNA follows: TGTGCCAGCAAACTGCTCCAGGGGCCACAGGAGACCCAGTACTTC.

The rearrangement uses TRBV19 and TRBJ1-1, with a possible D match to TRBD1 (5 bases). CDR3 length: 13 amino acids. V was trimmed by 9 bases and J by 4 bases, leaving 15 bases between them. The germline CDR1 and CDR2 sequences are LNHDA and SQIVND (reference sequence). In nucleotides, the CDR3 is TGTGCCAGCCCCGATCGGGGGGGCACTGAAGCTTTCTTT. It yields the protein CASPDRGGTEAFF.

This CDR3 is CASMAPSFGTEAFF. The CDR3 DNA sequence: TGTGCCAGCATGGCCCCCTCTTTTGGCACTGAAGCTTTCTTT. The chain combines TRBV28 with TRBJ1-1; D gene uncertain. The CDR3 runs 14 residues. Per germline, CDR1 MDHEN and CDR2 SYDVKM. Between the trimmed V and J ends, which lost 7 bases and 4 bases, there was a span of 16 bases.

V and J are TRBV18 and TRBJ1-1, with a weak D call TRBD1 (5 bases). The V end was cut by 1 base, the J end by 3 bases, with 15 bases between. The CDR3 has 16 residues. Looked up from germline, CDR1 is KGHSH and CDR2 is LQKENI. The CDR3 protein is CASSPRAGSGYTEAFF. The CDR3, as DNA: TGTGCCAGCTCACCACGAGCAGGGTCGGGGTACACTGAAGCTTTCTTT.

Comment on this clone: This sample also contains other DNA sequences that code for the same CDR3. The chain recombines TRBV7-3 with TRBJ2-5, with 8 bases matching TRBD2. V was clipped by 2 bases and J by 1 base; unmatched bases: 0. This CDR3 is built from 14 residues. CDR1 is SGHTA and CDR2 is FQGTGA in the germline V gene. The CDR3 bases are TGTGCCAGCAGCTTAGCGGGGGGCCAAGAGACCCAGTACTTC. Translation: CASSLAGGQETQYF.

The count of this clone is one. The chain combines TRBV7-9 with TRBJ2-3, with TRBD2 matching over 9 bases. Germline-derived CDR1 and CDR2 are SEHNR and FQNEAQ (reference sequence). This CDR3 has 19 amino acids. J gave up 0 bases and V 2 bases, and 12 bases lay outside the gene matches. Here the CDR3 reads CASSLTPGLAGSSTDTQYF. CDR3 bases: TGTGCCAGCAGCTTAACGCCGGGACTAGCAGGAAGTAGCACAGATACGCAGTATTTT. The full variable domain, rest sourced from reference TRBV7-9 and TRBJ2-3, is DTGVSQNPRHKITKRGQNVTFRCDPISEHNRLYWYRQTLGQGPEFLTYFQNEAQLEKSRLLSDRFSAERPKGSFSTLEIQRTEQGDSAMYLCASSLTPGLAGSSTDTQYFGPGTRLTVL.

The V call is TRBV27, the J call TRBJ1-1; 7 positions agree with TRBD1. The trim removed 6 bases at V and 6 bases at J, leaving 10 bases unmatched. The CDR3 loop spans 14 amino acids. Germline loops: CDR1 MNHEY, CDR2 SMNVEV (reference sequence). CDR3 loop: CASRPIDRVSEAFF. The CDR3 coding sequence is TGTGCCAGCAGACCCATCGACAGGGTTTCTGAAGCTTTCTTT.

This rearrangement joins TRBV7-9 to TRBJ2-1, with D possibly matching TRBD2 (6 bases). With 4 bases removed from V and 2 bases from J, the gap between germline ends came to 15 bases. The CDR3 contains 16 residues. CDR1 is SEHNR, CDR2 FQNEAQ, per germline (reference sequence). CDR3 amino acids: CASSSRETRTYNEQFF. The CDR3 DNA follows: TGTGCCAGCAGCTCAAGGGAGACTAGAACCTACAATGAGCAGTTCTTC.

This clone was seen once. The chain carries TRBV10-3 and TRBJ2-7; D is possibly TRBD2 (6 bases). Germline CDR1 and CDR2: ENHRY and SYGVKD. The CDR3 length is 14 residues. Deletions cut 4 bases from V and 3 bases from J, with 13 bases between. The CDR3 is CAISGSSAYYEQYF. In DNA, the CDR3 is TGTGCCATCAGTGGGTCTAGCGCCTACTACGAGCAGTACTTC.

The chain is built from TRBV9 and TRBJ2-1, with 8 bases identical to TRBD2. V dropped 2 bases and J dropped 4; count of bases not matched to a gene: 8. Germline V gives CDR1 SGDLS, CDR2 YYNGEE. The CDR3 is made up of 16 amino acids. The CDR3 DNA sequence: TGTGCCAGCAGCGTGAGCGGGAGTGGAGTATACAATGAGCAGTTCTTC. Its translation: CASSVSGSGVYNEQFF.

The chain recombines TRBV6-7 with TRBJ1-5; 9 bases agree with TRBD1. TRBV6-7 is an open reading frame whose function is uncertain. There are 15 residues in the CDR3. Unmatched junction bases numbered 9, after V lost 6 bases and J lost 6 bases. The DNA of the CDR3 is TGTGCCAGCAGGGGTCGGACAGGGGATACTCAGCCCCAGCATTTT. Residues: CASRGRTGDTQPQHF.

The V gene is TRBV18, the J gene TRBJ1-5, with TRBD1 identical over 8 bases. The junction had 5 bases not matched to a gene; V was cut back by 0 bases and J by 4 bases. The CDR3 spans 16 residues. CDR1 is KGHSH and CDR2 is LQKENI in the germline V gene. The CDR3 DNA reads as TGTGCCAGCTCACCACCGTCAGGGGGCCTAAATCAGCCCCAGCATTTT. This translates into CASSPPSGGLNQPQHF.

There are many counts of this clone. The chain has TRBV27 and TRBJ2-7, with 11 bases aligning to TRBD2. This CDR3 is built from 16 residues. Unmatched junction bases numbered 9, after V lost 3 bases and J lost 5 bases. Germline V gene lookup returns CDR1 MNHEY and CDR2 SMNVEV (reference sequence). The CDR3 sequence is CASSFRGTSGSHEQYF. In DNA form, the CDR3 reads TGTGCCAGCAGTTTCAGAGGCACTAGCGGGAGTCACGAGCAGTACTTC.

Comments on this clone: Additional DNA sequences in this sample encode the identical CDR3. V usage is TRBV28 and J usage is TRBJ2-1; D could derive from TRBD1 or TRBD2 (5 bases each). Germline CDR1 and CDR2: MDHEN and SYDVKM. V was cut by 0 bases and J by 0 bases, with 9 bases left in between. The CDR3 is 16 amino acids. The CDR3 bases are TGTGCCAGCAGTTTATGGAGGGGAAGCTCCTACAATGAGCAGTTCTTC. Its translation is CASSLWRGSSYNEQFF.

The CDR3 nucleotides read TGCGCCAGCAGCTTCCGGGATCGGGATTCACCCCTCCACTTT. Protein product: CASSFRDRDSPLHF. The chain joins TRBV5-1 to TRBJ1-6, with D uncertain. Trimming pared 2 bases from V and 8 bases from J, leaving 11 bases between. CDR3 length equals 14 residues. Germline V gene data show CDR1 as SGHRS and CDR2 as YFSETQ.

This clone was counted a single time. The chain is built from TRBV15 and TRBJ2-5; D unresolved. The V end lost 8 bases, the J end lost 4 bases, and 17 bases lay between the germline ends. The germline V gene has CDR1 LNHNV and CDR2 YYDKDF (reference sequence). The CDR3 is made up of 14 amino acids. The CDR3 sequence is CATRLDKPLETQYF. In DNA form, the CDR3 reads TGTGCCACCCGCCTCGACAAGCCCCTAGAGACCCAGTACTTC.

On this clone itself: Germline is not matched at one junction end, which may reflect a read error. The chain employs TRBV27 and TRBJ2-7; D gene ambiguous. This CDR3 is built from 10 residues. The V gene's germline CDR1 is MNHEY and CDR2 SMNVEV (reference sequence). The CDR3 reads CAGSLYEQYF. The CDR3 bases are TGTGCCGGCAGTCTCTACGAGCAGTACTTC.

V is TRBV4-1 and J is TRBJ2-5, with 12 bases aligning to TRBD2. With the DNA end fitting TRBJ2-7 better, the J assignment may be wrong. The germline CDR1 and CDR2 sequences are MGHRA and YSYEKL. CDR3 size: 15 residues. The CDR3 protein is CASSDRTSGTYEQYF. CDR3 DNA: TGCGCCAGCAGCGACCGGACTAGCGGGACCTACGAGCAGTACTTC.

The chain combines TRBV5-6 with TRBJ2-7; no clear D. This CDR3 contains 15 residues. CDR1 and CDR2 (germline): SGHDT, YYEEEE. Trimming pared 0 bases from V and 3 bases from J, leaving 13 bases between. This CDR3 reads CASSLGLQPGYEQYF. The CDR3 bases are TGTGCCAGCAGCTTGGGTCTGCAACCAGGCTACGAGCAGTACTTC.

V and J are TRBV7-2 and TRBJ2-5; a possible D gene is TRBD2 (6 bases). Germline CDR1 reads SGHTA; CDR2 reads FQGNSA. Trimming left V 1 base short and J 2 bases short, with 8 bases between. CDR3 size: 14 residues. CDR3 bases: TGTGCCAGCAGCTTAGACGCGGGGCAAGAGACCCAGTACTTC. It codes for CASSLDAGQETQYF.

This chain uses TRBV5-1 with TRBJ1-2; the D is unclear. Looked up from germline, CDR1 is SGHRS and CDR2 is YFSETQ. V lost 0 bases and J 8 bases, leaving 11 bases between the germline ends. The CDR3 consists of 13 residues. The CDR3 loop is CASSLDSARGYTF. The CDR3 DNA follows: TGCGCCAGCAGCTTGGACAGCGCGAGGGGCTACACCTTC.

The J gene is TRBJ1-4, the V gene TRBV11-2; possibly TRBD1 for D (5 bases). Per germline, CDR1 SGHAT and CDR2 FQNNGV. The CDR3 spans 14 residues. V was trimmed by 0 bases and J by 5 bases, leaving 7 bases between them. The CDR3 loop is CASSLDRVNEKLFF. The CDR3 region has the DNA TGTGCCAGCAGCTTAGACAGGGTAAATGAAAAACTGTTTTTT.